Listed here are 3 T cell receptor beta chains from one sample, sequenced in a study of blood T cell repertoires in COVID-19. Here immunoSEQ multiplex PCR was the method, and the copy in TCRdb shows in-frame clones only, minus some. The sample holds over 200,000 clones, approximately 91% seen once. Sequencing was carried out using peripheral blood. The receptors shown here come from a person between 18 and 30 years old with COVID-19, enrolled during active disease.

The J gene is TRBJ2-1, the V gene TRBV6-5, with TRBD1 identical over 9 bases. Germline V gene data show CDR1 as MNHEY and CDR2 as SVGAGI. This CDR3 contains 15 residues. The V segment lost 6 bases and the J segment 2 bases; nucleotides outside the gene matches: 5. CDR3 bases: TGTGCCAGCAGAATGGGACAGGGTCCCTACAATGAGCAGTTCTTC. Protein sequence: CASRMGQGPYNEQFF.

This chain connects TRBV28 to TRBJ1-5; 12 bases agree with TRBD1. CDR3 size: 17 residues. The trim removed 3 bases at V and 0 bases at J, leaving 3 bases unmatched. The germline V gene has CDR1 MDHEN and CDR2 SYDVKM. This chain's CDR3 is CASSFWDRGLSNQPQHF. The CDR3 nucleotides read TGTGCCAGCAGTTTCTGGGACAGGGGGCTTAGCAATCAGCCCCAGCATTTT.

This clone was observed a few times. The chain is built from TRBV6-6 and TRBJ2-4, with 7 bases lining up with TRBD1. The ends lost 6 bases at V and 8 bases at J; junction bases unmatched: 13. The germline V gene encodes CDR1 MNHNY and CDR2 SVGAGI (reference sequence). The CDR3 loop spans 15 amino acids. The CDR3 nucleotides read TGTGCCAGCAGCCCTGACAGGGTGTATTACGACATTCAGTACTTC. Amino acid sequence: CASSPDRVYYDIQYF.